The 5 T cell receptor beta chains below come from one sample, sequenced in a study of blood T cell repertoires in COVID-19. Assay: immunoSEQ multiplex PCR; the TCRdb copy retains only in-frame clones and omits some. The table has fewer than 30,000 clones, approximately 93% seen once. Sequenced input: peripheral blood. The receptors shown here come from a woman in her seventies with COVID-19, enrolled during active disease.

The rearrangement uses TRBV14 and TRBJ2-1; tentatively, D is TRBD2 (5 bases). V lost 4 bases and J 2 bases, leaving 24 bases between the germline ends. The CDR3 runs to 19 residues. From germline, CDR1 is SGHDN and CDR2 FVKESK. CDR3 region: CASSLLRGKSGGPYNEQFF. DNA for the CDR3: TGTGCCAGCAGCCTCCTAAGAGGGAAAAGCGGAGGCCCCTACAATGAGCAGTTCTTC.

The gene calls are TRBV5-1 and TRBJ1-6; D might be TRBD1 (5 bases). This CDR3 contains 15 residues. Germline V CDR1 and CDR2: SGHRS, YFSETQ. The V end was cut by 4 bases, the J end by 8 bases, with 16 bases between. The CDR3 DNA is TGCGCCAGCAGCCCAACCGGGACTGATTATTCACCCCTCCACTTT. Translating gives CASSPTGTDYSPLHF.

The chain employs TRBV28 and TRBJ1-2; possibly TRBD1 for D (6 bases). Between the trimmed V and J ends, which lost 2 bases and 8 bases, there was a span of 15 bases. The CDR3 sequence is 14 residues long. CDR1 is MDHEN, CDR2 SYDVKM, per germline. The CDR3 DNA is TGTGCCAGCAGTTTAGATGCCCTGCAGGGGGGCTACACCTTC. Translated, it gives CASSLDALQGGYTF.

V and J are TRBV7-8 and TRBJ1-2, with 7 bases that match TRBD1. The CDR3 loop spans 16 amino acids. Trimming cost V 4 bases and J 3 bases; bases outside gene matches: 11. Germline values: CDR1 SGHVS, CDR2 FQNEAQ. The CDR3 DNA sequence: TGTGCCAGCAGCTCAACCGGGGGACAGCCTTACTATGGCTACACCTTC. It is translated as CASSSTGGQPYYGYTF.

This chain links TRBV10-1 with TRBJ2-3; 9 bases match TRBD1. Per the germline V gene, CDR1 is WNHNN and CDR2 is SYGVQD (reference sequence). V was clipped by 6 bases and J by 4 bases; unmatched bases: 8. This CDR3 is 15 amino acids long. The DNA of the CDR3 is TGCGCCAGCAGCAAGACAGGGGGTTATGCAGATACGCAGTATTTT. Its translation: CASSKTGGYADTQYF.